The 17 T cell receptor beta chains given below trace back to one sample, sequenced in a study of CD8 T cells in ankylosing spondylitis listed by TCRdb under 2017. Libraries came from 5' RACE. TCRdb names Illumina HiSeq 2500 as the instrument used. The raw public reads went through TCRdb reprocessing: fastp at Q25, MiXCR clone calling, in-frame beta chains kept. Here each entry gathers all rows of one CDR3 protein and keeps the most common genes and DNA. The sample includes 350,000 to 450,000 distinct CDR3 sequences, with approximately 20% observed a single time. The ten biggest clones cover around 12% of the sample. Specimen: blood, either unsorted or a sorted T cell fraction (not recorded which). The receptor set was obtained from a male donor with ankylosing spondylitis or in good health (not recorded which).

This chain joins TRBV27 and TRBJ2-5, with 7 bases that match TRBD1. After removal of 3 bases from V and 2 bases from J, the junction contained 6 bases not matched to a gene. The CDR3 runs 15 residues. CDR1 is MNHEY, CDR2 SMNVEV, per germline (reference sequence). This CDR3 reads CASSFARGSQETQYF. The CDR3 DNA is TGTGCCAGCAGTTTTGCCAGGGGGTCACAAGAGACCCAGTACTTC.

V gene TRBV6-1 combines with J gene TRBJ2-3; D might be TRBD1 (6 bases). The germline V and J ends were trimmed by 1 base and 3 bases, with 11 bases remaining between them. Germline assignment: CDR1 MNHNS and CDR2 SASEGT. The CDR3 totals 15 residues. CDR3 DNA: TGTGCCAGCAGTGAAGTTGTCGGGACAACAGATACGCAGTATTTT. Translating gives CASSEVVGTTDTQYF.

This clonotype turned up a few times. The chain uses TRBV6-1 and TRBJ2-2, with 7 bases matching TRBD2. Germline V gene lookup returns CDR1 MNHNS and CDR2 SASEGT. The CDR3 runs to 17 residues. The ends lost 7 bases at V and 4 bases at J; junction bases unmatched: 15. CDR3 nucleotide sequence: TGTGCCAGCATGGGGAGGGACCCGGCGGAATTCACCGGGGAGCTGTTTTTT. Translating gives CASMGRDPAEFTGELFF.

For the CDR3, the DNA is TGCAGCGTTGAGGGGGAAAGAGGAGGCTACACCTTC. The encoded protein is CSVEGERGGYTF. J is TRBJ1-2 and V is TRBV29-1; D is perhaps TRBD1 (5 bases). In germline, CDR1 is SQVTM, CDR2 ANQGSEA. Trimming removed 3 bases from V and 8 bases from J, with 13 bases in between. The length of the CDR3 is 12 residues.

The chain employs TRBV11-2 and TRBJ2-3, with TRBD1 identical over 11 bases. Per the germline V gene, CDR1 is SGHAT and CDR2 is FQNNGV. The V segment lost 5 bases and the J segment 4 bases; nucleotides outside the gene matches: 11. This CDR3 has 17 amino acids. The CDR3 protein is CASSDDRTGGAADTQYF. Here the CDR3 DNA reads TGTGCCAGCAGCGACGATCGGACAGGGGGCGCGGCAGATACGCAGTATTTT.

This sequence joins TRBV6-6 and TRBJ2-1; a weak D match, TRBD1 (6 bases). The V end was cut by 8 bases, the J end by 4 bases, with 12 bases between. The CDR3 has 13 residues. Per germline, CDR1 MNHNY and CDR2 SVGAGI (reference sequence). In DNA form, the CDR3 reads TGTGCCAGCTCAGGGGCGCTGTACAATGAGCAGTTCTTC. Residues: CASSGALYNEQFF.

This clonotype has just a few counts. This sequence joins TRBV4-2 and TRBJ2-7; the D gene could be TRBD1 or TRBD2 (5 bases each). The CDR3 is made up of 15 amino acids. The V gene lost 2 bases and the J gene lost 6 bases, with 17 bases spanning the gap. Germline CDR1 and CDR2: LGHNA and YNFKEQ. The CDR3 bases are TGTGCCAGCAGCCAACTAGGGACCGCCCCCGTCGAGCAGTACTTC. This sequence encodes CASSQLGTAPVEQYF.

This clonotype was picked up many times. The chain employs TRBV6-2 or TRBV6-3 and TRBJ2-5; maybe TRBD2 (5 bases). CDR3 length equals 11 residues. V was trimmed by 5 bases and J by 5 bases, leaving 6 bases between them. Germline V gene sequence: CDR1 MNHEY, CDR2 SVGEGT. The CDR3 region is CASSTRETQYF. CDR3 sequence (DNA): TGTGCCAGCAGTACTAGGGAGACCCAGTACTTC.

This clonotype was seen more than once but under ten times. V and J are TRBV5-1 and TRBJ2-2; D is uncertain. Germline assignment: CDR1 SGHRS and CDR2 YFSETQ. The CDR3 runs 13 residues. V was cut by 1 base and J by 4 bases, with 5 bases left in between. DNA for the CDR3: TGCGCCAGCAGCTTGAAAGGCACCGGGGAGCTGTTTTTT. The encoded protein is CASSLKGTGELFF.

The chain employs TRBV12-3 or TRBV12-4 and TRBJ2-3; weak D call: TRBD1 (5 bases). This CDR3 region has 16 residues. With 5 bases removed from V and 1 base from J, the gap between germline ends came to 16 bases. The CDR3 spells CASSGQGVWGTDTQYF. The DNA for the CDR3 is TGTGCCAGCAGTGGTCAGGGCGTATGGGGCACAGATACGCAGTATTTT.

This clonotype was observed a few times. The chain recombines TRBV6-1 with TRBJ1-2; 7 positions agree with TRBD1. The V segment lost 4 bases and the J segment 0 bases; nucleotides outside the gene matches: 2. The V gene's germline CDR1 is MNHNS and CDR2 SASEGT. The CDR3 has 14 residues. In nucleotides, the CDR3 is TGTGCCAGCAGTGCGGACAGGACTAACTATGGCTACACCTTC. This translates into CASSADRTNYGYTF.

This clonotype has a handful of counts. The chain links TRBV7-9 to TRBJ1-2, with a possible D match to TRBD1 (5 bases). Germline V gene sequence: CDR1 SEHNR, CDR2 FQNEAQ (reference sequence). The CDR3 has 14 amino acids. V lost 1 base to trimming and J lost 4 bases, with 10 bases between them. CDR3 region: CASSLGGALYGYTF. The CDR3 DNA reads as TGTGCCAGCAGCTTAGGCGGGGCCCTCTATGGCTACACCTTC.

This clonotype was seen a few times. V usage is TRBV12-3 or TRBV12-4 and J usage is TRBJ1-1; D gene uncertain. V was trimmed by 6 bases and J by 0 bases, leaving 5 bases between them. The CDR3 runs 12 residues. CDR3 sequence reads: CASRYMNTEAFF. For the CDR3, the DNA is TGTGCCAGCAGGTATATGAACACTGAAGCTTTCTTT.

The rearrangement joins TRBV3-1 to TRBJ1-4, with D unresolved. With 0 bases removed from V and 8 bases from J, the gap between germline ends came to 10 bases. Germline V CDR1 and CDR2: LGHDT, YNNKEL (reference sequence). The CDR3 spans 14 residues. The CDR3 nucleotides read TGTGCCAGCAGCCAAGAGAGGTTCAGAGAAAAACTGTTTTTT. Its protein product is CASSQERFREKLFF.

The chain links TRBV7-8 to TRBJ2-7, with D perhaps assigned TRBD1 or TRBD2 (5 bases each). There are 11 residues in the CDR3. CDR1 is SGHVS and CDR2 is FQNEAQ in the germline V gene. Trimming shortened V by 8 bases and J by 7 bases, and 12 bases separated the two germline ends. CDR3 DNA sequence: TGTGCCAGCCTCGGGGCCGGGGAGCAGTACTTC. Its translation is CASLGAGEQYF.

V and J are TRBV29-1 and TRBJ2-7; maybe TRBD1 (5 bases). CDR1 and CDR2 from the germline V gene are SQVTM and ANQGSEA. CDR3 length: 12 amino acids. V was pared by 6 bases and J by 0 bases, with 9 bases between. CDR3 DNA: TGCAGCGTGACAGCGAGCTCCTACGAGCAGTACTTC. Translating it yields CSVTASSYEQYF.

This clonotype was recorded a few times. CDR3 in amino acids: CASSPTSPDRGEGSNEQFF. CDR3 in DNA: TGCGCCAGCAGCCCAACATCCCCCGACAGGGGAGAGGGATCCAATGAGCAGTTCTTC. The chain joins TRBV5-1 to TRBJ2-1; 8 bases are a match to TRBD1. CDR1 and CDR2 from the germline V gene are SGHRS and YFSETQ. J gave up 6 bases and V 4 bases, and 21 bases lay outside the gene matches. This CDR3 contains 19 residues.